Each of the 15 T cell receptor beta chains below was sequenced from the same sample in a study of blood T cell repertoires in COVID-19. The assay was immunoSEQ multiplex PCR, and TCRdb's table has in-frame clones only and misses some. Of around 19,000 clones in the sample, roughly four fifths were seen once. The sequencing sample was made of peripheral blood. The receptors originated from a man aged 35 to 55 with active or convalescent COVID-19.

The rearrangement joins TRBV27 to TRBJ2-7; 7 bases are shared with TRBD2. The CDR3 loop spans 15 amino acids. The germline CDR1 and CDR2 sequences are MNHEY and SMNVEV (reference sequence). V trimming: 8 bases; J trimming: 0 bases; junction bases outside the gene matches: 10. The CDR3 DNA reads as TGTGCCAGCTCCCGTCCGGGGACTAACTCCTACGAGCAGTACTTC. Translating it yields CASSRPGTNSYEQYF.

The V call is TRBV23-1, the J call TRBJ1-2, with a possible D match to TRBD1 (5 bases). Being an ORF, TRBV23-1 has a function that is uncertain. The CDR3 runs to 14 residues. With 6 bases removed from V and 2 bases from J, the gap between germline ends came to 13 bases. In nucleotides, the CDR3 is TGCGCCAGCAGCCCCCTCCAGGGAAACTATGGCTACACCTTC. Its protein is CASSPLQGNYGYTF.

This chain joins TRBV5-1 and TRBJ2-7; perhaps TRBD2 as D (6 bases). Germline V CDR1 and CDR2: SGHRS, YFSETQ. The CDR3 has 14 residues. The V and J ends lost 1 base and 3 bases respectively, with 11 bases between them. CDR3 nucleotide sequence: TGCGCCAGCAGCTTGAGCGGGCCGGACTACGAGCAGTACTTC. Its translation is CASSLSGPDYEQYF.

J is TRBJ1-4 and V is TRBV7-2; D gene uncertain. Germline V gene data show CDR1 as SGHTA and CDR2 as FQGNSA. The CDR3 is 16 amino acids. V lost 5 bases and J 3 bases, leaving 16 bases between the germline ends. The CDR3 DNA sequence: TGTGCCAGCAGCCCTATTAGTCCTATCGCTAATGAAAAACTGTTTTTT. It is translated as CASSPISPIANEKLFF.

V gene TRBV30 combines with J gene TRBJ1-1, with a possible D match to TRBD1 (5 bases). Trimming took 1 base from V and 0 from J, leaving 6 bases between them. This CDR3 is 13 amino acids long. Germline assignment: CDR1 GTSNPN and CDR2 SVGIG (reference sequence). The CDR3 is CAWSAGMNTEAFF. CDR3 DNA: TGTGCCTGGAGTGCAGGGATGAACACTGAAGCTTTCTTT.

V is TRBV6-6 and J is TRBJ1-5; D possibly corresponds to TRBD1 (5 bases). The V and J ends lost 10 bases and 7 bases respectively, with 17 bases between them. The CDR3 contains 13 residues. CDR1 and CDR2 from the germline V gene are MNHNY and SVGAGI (reference sequence). The CDR3 nucleotides read TGTGCCACGTCGTCAGGGTTGATACAGCCCCAGCATTTT. Translated: CATSSGLIQPQHF.

The rearrangement links TRBV12-3 or TRBV12-4 to TRBJ1-1; weak D call: TRBD1 (6 bases). CDR3 length: 13 amino acids. The V end was cut by 1 base, the J end by 11 bases, with 14 bases between. This CDR3 reads CASSLGGHAGAFF. CDR3 coding DNA: TGTGCCAGCAGTTTAGGGGGACACGCCGGGGCTTTCTTT.

A single count supports this clone. The CDR3 nucleotides are TGTGCTAGTGGTATGACCGGGACAAATCGGGAGACCCAGTACTTC. Translation gives CASGMTGTNRETQYF. This chain uses TRBV12-5 with TRBJ2-5; D is perhaps TRBD1 (6 bases). Germline lookup yields CDR1 LGHNT and CDR2 FRNRAP. CDR3 length: 15 amino acids. V was trimmed by 5 bases and J by 5 bases, leaving 18 bases between them. Together with reference TRBV12-5 and TRBJ2-5, the CDR3 gives the full variable domain: DARVTQTPRHKVTEMGQEVTMRCQPILGHNTVFWYRQTMMQGLELLAYFRNRAPLDDSGMPKDRFSAEMPDATLATLKIQPSEPRDSAVYFCASGMTGTNRETQYFGPGTRLLVL.

The DNA for the CDR3 is TGTGCCAGCTCTTTTAGGACAGGGACGAACACTGAAGCTTTCTTT. Protein: CASSFRTGTNTEAFF. This chain connects TRBV18 to TRBJ1-1, with 8 bases lining up with TRBD1. Germline values: CDR1 KGHSH, CDR2 LQKENI. V gave up 6 bases and J gave up 1 base; unmatched junction bases: 7. The CDR3 length is 15 residues.

V usage is TRBV4-2 and J usage is TRBJ1-2; 7 nucleotides match TRBD1. After removal of 2 bases from V and 1 base from J, the junction contained 4 bases not matched to a gene. The CDR3 extends over 15 amino acids. Germline CDR1 LGHNA, CDR2 YNFKEQ. The CDR3 is CASSQSRDSNYGYTF. The CDR3 nucleotides are TGTGCCAGCAGCCAAAGCCGGGACAGTAACTATGGCTACACCTTC.

J is TRBJ2-2 and V is TRBV9; 9 bases fit TRBD2. The CDR3 covers 16 residues. The J segment lost 5 bases and the V segment lost 0 bases, leaving 5 bases of the junction unmatched. Germline V CDR1 and CDR2: SGDLS, YYNGEE. The CDR3: CASSVALAGPTGELFF. The CDR3 DNA follows: TGTGCCAGCAGCGTAGCTCTAGCGGGGCCAACCGGGGAGCTGTTTTTT.

This clone has more than one count but fewer than ten. This chain connects TRBV11-2 to TRBJ1-2; 9 bases are shared with TRBD1. Germline CDR1 is SGHAT and CDR2 is FQNNGV. The V gene end was trimmed by 0 bases and the J gene end by 4 bases; junction bases not matched to a gene: 6. The CDR3 length is 16 residues. The CDR3 reads CASSLDAGTGPYGYTF. In DNA form, the CDR3 reads TGTGCCAGCAGCTTAGATGCCGGGACAGGGCCCTATGGCTACACCTTC.

This chain connects TRBV7-2 to TRBJ2-5; 8 bases agree with TRBD1. Losses at the gene ends were 3 bases for V and 1 base for J; bases not matched to a gene: 7. CDR3 length: 16 residues. Germline loops: CDR1 SGHTA, CDR2 FQGNSA. In DNA, the CDR3 is TGTGCCAGCAGCTTGAACAGGGGGAGTCTCCAAGAGACCCAGTACTTC. Translated: CASSLNRGSLQETQYF.

The V and J genes are TRBV5-4 and TRBJ1-4; 8 nucleotides align to TRBD1. The ends lost 3 bases at V and 8 bases at J; junction bases unmatched: 6. Germline V gene sequence: CDR1 SGHNT, CDR2 YYREEE (reference sequence). This CDR3 is built from 14 residues. CDR3 in amino acids: CASSWTGSDEKLFF. CDR3 in DNA: TGTGCCAGCAGCTGGACAGGGTCCGACGAAAAACTGTTTTTT.

This chain uses TRBV3-1 (or the pseudogene TRBV3-2) with TRBJ2-7; D may be TRBD1 (6 bases). V was trimmed by 5 bases and J by 0 bases, leaving 17 bases between them. The CDR3 is 16 amino acids. CDR1 is LGHDT and CDR2 is YNNKEL in the germline V gene (reference sequence). The CDR3 coding sequence is TGTGCCAGCAGCGGGAAGCTGGACAGCAGCTCCTACGAGCAGTACTTC. Amino acid sequence: CASSGKLDSSSYEQYF.